A selection of T cell receptor beta chains follows, all from one sample in a study of blood T cell repertoires in COVID-19. The table came from immunoSEQ multiplex PCR; TCRdb's copy has only in-frame clones and leaves some out. The sample has about 250,000 clones; around four fifths are singletons. Specimen: peripheral blood. Source of these receptors: a man older than 75 with acute or convalescent COVID-19. CDR3s include the opening cysteine and the closing phenylalanine or tryptophan. The D gene is left open where the match is weak. Size is stated for part of the rows, as once, few or many counts, or as a class when the clone is expanded.

D gene,V gene,J gene,clone size,CDR3 DNA,CDR3 protein
TRBD2,TRBV3-1/TRBV3-2,TRBJ2-5,NA,TGTGCCAGCAGCGGGACTAGGGAGACCCAGTACTTC,CASSGTRETQYF
TRBD1,TRBV24-1,TRBJ2-5,NA,TGTGCCACCAGTGATTTGCGGGACAGGGCGGGAGAGACCCAGTACTTC,CATSDLRDRAGETQYF
TRBD1,TRBV30,TRBJ2-4,few,TGTGCCTGTCAGCCGGGACAGGGGGCCGGTCAGTACTTC,CACQPGQGAGQYF
TRBD1,TRBV19,TRBJ2-7,NA,TGTGCCAGTAGTATAAGACAGGGTCACGAGCAGTACTTC,CASSIRQGHEQYF
NA,TRBV20-1,TRBJ1-1,NA,TGCAGTGCTCGACAGAACACTGAAGCTTTCTTT,CSARQNTEAFF
TRBD1,TRBV19,TRBJ2-5,once,TGTGCCAGTAGTAACAGGGGAAAGACCCAGTACTTC,CASSNRGKTQYF
TRBD1,TRBV7-3,TRBJ2-3,NA,TGTGCCAGCAGCCTCGGACAGGGTAGCGATACGCAGTATTTT,CASSLGQGSDTQYF
NA,TRBV4-1,TRBJ1-6,NA,TGCGCCAGCAGGGAAGGAGGAGAGGGTTATAATTCACCCCTCCACTTT,CASREGGEGYNSPLHF
NA,TRBV5-1,TRBJ2-5,NA,TGCGCCAGCAGCTTGGGAGGGCAGAGAGAAGAGACCCAGTACTTC,CASSLGGQREETQYF
TRBD2,TRBV19,TRBJ2-1,NA,TGTGCCAGTAGTGTCACTAGCGGCATGGTTGGGGGGTTCTTC,CASSVTSGMVGGFF
NA,TRBV6-5,TRBJ1-2,few,TGTGCCAGCACGTTTGGGGCTGGCTACACCTTC,CASTFGAGYTF
NA,TRBV28,TRBJ1-6,once,TGTGCCAGCAGTGCCCCCCCAGGGGTGCATTCACCCCTCCACTTT,CASSAPPGVHSPLHF
NA,TRBV10-3,TRBJ2-7,NA,TGTGCCATCAGTGAGTCGAGAGGGGGAGTTTACGAGCAGTACTTC,CAISESRGGVYEQYF
NA,TRBV5-1,TRBJ1-3,NA,TGCGCCAGCAGCGGGGAGTTCTCTGGAAACACCATATATTTT,CASSGEFSGNTIYF
TRBD1,TRBV7-8,TRBJ1-6,NA,TGTGCCAGCAGCTTAGTTGGGACAGATAATTCACCCCTCCACTTT,CASSLVGTDNSPLHF
NA,TRBV29-1,TRBJ2-4,NA,TGCAGCGTCCGGGGACATCTAGAAAACATTCAGTACTTC,CSVRGHLENIQYF
TRBD1,TRBV24-1,TRBJ1-1,NA,TGTGCCACCTTGGGGCAGGGGGGCACTGAAGCTTTCTTT,CATLGQGGTEAFF
NA,TRBV19,TRBJ2-1,NA,TGTGCCAGTAGTGCGGGCTACTCCTACAATGAGCAGTTCTTC,CASSAGYSYNEQFF
NA,TRBV25-1,TRBJ2-6,NA,TGTGCCAGCAGTGGCGCAGGGCGATCCCCTGGGGCCAACGTCCTGACTTTC,CASSGAGRSPGANVLTF
TRBD2,TRBV11-2,TRBJ2-1,NA,TGTGCCAGCAGCTTAACTAGCGGGAGCTCCTACAATGAGCAGTTCTTC,CASSLTSGSSYNEQFF
TRBD2,TRBV2,TRBJ2-3,NA,TGTGCCAGCTCTAGCGGGAGCGGGCAAGATACGCAGTATTTT,CASSSGSGQDTQYF
NA,TRBV6-2/TRBV6-3,TRBJ2-7,once,TGTGCCAGCAGTTACTCGATTGGCGGTGTAACCTACGAGCAGTACTTC,CASSYSIGGVTYEQYF
NA,TRBV2,TRBJ1-1,NA,TGTGCCAGCAGTCGTTGGTCGGGACAGAACACTGAAGCTTTCTTT,CASSRWSGQNTEAFF
NA,TRBV5-1,TRBJ1-3,NA,TGCGCCAGCGGAGAGTCTGGAAACACCATATATTTT,CASGESGNTIYF
NA,TRBV12-3/TRBV12-4,TRBJ1-1,NA,TGTGCCAGCGAGTTGGGGAGTACTGAAGCTTTCTTT,CASELGSTEAFF
NA,TRBV7-9,TRBJ2-1,NA,TGTGCCAGCAGCTTAGCCGGACATCTCTACAATGAGCAGTTCTTC,CASSLAGHLYNEQFF
TRBD2,TRBV30,TRBJ2-1,NA,TGTGCCTGGAGTAGGTCTAGCGGGAAATACAATGAGCAGTTCTTC,CAWSRSSGKYNEQFF
NA,TRBV9,TRBJ2-5,NA,TGTGCCAGCAGCGTAGCGGCCGGGGTTCATGAGACCCAGTACTTC,CASSVAAGVHETQYF
NA,TRBV28,TRBJ2-7,once,TGTGCCAGCTTCCGACTGGCCGTAACCTACGAGCAGTACTTC,CASFRLAVTYEQYF
TRBD1,TRBV5-1,TRBJ2-3,NA,TGCGCCAGCAGCTCGGACAGGGCAGATACGCAGTATTTT,CASSSDRADTQYF
TRBD2,TRBV29-1,TRBJ2-7,NA,TGCAGCACCACCGAGGTAGCGGGGGCCGAGCAGTACTTC,CSTTEVAGAEQYF
NA,TRBV3-1/TRBV3-2,TRBJ2-1,NA,TGTGCCAGCAGCCAAGGACAGACCTACGCCTACAATGAGCAGTTCTTC,CASSQGQTYAYNEQFF
TRBD2,TRBV30,TRBJ2-3,NA,TGTGCCTGGAGTGGCGGGAGGGCCACAGATACGCAGTATTTT,CAWSGGRATDTQYF
NA,TRBV9,TRBJ1-2,few,TGTGCCAGCAGCGTAAGGGCCGGAGTGGGGGGTGGCTACACCTTC,CASSVRAGVGGGYTF